The clone carrying this T cell receptor beta chain has just a few counts. This entry is derived from a study of blood T cell repertoires in COVID-19. Study information: Acute and convalescent COVID-19 specimens originated in the United States, Italy and Spain. In each case, the material was cDNA or gDNA derived from T cells, B-cell-depleted T cells, or PBMCs.

The CDR3 totals 17 residues. Germline values: CDR1 SNHLY, CDR2 FYNNEI. The junction had 16 bases not matched to a gene; V was cut back by 6 bases and J by 2 bases. Original handling: Estimation of nucleated cell counts was performed using reference gene primer amplification. Sequencing was performed with immunoSEQ multiplex PCR; in TCRdb, only in-frame clones are kept and a portion is missing. The V and J calls and clone size are taken from that table; D and trimming were inferred from the DNA. The data hold under 200,000 clones, with approximately 81% observed a single time. The clonotype originates from a woman aged 80 or older with acute or convalescent COVID-19. The chain has TRBV2 and TRBJ2-7; 7 bases line up with TRBD2. Sequencing was performed on peripheral blood. This chain's CDR3 is CASSAPDSGPYPYEQYF. The DNA for the CDR3 is TGTGCCAGCAGCGCCCCGGATAGCGGGCCTTACCCCTACGAGCAGTACTTC. Full variable domain (rest looked up from reference TRBV2 and TRBJ2-7): EPEVTQTPSHQVTQMGQEVILRCVPISNHLYFYWYRQILGQKVEFLVSFYNNEISEKSEIFDDQFSVERPDGSNFTLKIRSTKLEDSAMYFCASSAPDSGPYPYEQYFGPGTRLTVT.